This T cell receptor (beta chain) emerged from a study of T cell responses to AZD1222 COVID-19 vaccine (dated by TCRdb to the early 2020s). For context, the study as a whole: AZD1222 recipients whose second dose came at about 4 weeks and those whose second dose came at about 12 weeks were combined into one group, since spike-specific TCR depth and breadth did not differ between the two schedules. TCR sequencing covered 230 to 250 trial participants: about 210 given two doses of AZD1222 and 26 given two doses of MenACWY control vaccine. Trial participants were enrolled by age into subgroups of 18-55, 56-69 and 70-plus years, and roughly 150, 30 and 60 TCR-sequenced participants, respectively, were included in these subgroups. The investigation overall reported the following: Participants were mostly white British and included more females than males, and it was suggested by the authors that clonal diversity may have been underestimated. In the small 56-69-year group, the increase in depth fell short of significance, most likely because of low power. Because no day 14 peak-response samples were available, the repertoires could be characterized only after the peak T cell response. After two AZD1222 doses, both the breadth and the depth of spike-specific TCRs were significantly higher than at day 0 and than in MenACWY recipients. Conclusions about previously exposed vaccinees are limited because only six or seven AZD1222 recipients were SARS-CoV-2 seropositive at baseline. Vaccine-associated CD4 TCRs spanned the whole spike protein, with dominant responses in regions 160-218 and 743-854. Epitopes outside the regions mutated in the B.1.351 and B.1.1.7 variants were reportedly recognized by nearly half of the unique spike-specific TCRs.

Comments on this clone: The antigen it recognizes is unknown. No clone much larger than this one lies a single base away; base qualities are absent.

The CDR3 regions of human TCRbeta chains were analyzed by immunosequencing. Concerning the study's data processing: Repertoire TCRs were checked for matches against a reference library of SARS-CoV-2-specific TCRs that had been generated using the MIRA antigen-specificity platform. Breadth was defined as the fraction of unique TCRs that were SARS-CoV-2-associated. Depth was defined as the fraction of total T cells that were SARS-CoV-2-associated. Using the MIRA data, each spike-specific TCR was mapped to the spike region that the TCR reacts to and placed in a CD4 or CD8 class. Log10-transformed breadth and depth values were compared by one-way ANOVA with Sidak's multiple comparisons tests. TCRdb took this table from immuneACCESS and kept in-frame rearrangements with V and J called. Such tables lack part of the clones; where checked against another copy, unresolved V genes explain under half of the gap, and the rest is unexplained. V, J and clone size reflect that table, while D and trimming were determined from the DNA. Within this sample are some 120,000 clones, with 90% of them counted one time only. 7.2% of the sample lies in the top ten.

V loses 5 bases at its end and J loses 4 bases; junction bases beyond the gene matches: 3. Inclusive of the bounding cysteine and phenylalanine, the CDR3 is 13 residues long. Of the read, only the CDR3 DNA is kept; its 39 bases are in frame from base 1. Read against the paper, the sample's time point label means: baseline before first vaccination. The vaccinee samples were drawn from two UK trials, COV001 and COV002, one of which was a single-blind randomized controlled phase 2/3 trial testing AZD1222 (ChAdOx1 nCoV-19) in healthy adults. For TCRbeta chain sequencing, PBMC samples were collected from trial participants at day 0 and at day 28 after the second dose.

The chain employs TRBV12-3 or TRBV12-4 and TRBJ1-2; TRBD1 agrees with 8 junctional bases. The sequence was obtained from an adult in good health. The sequences come from peripheral blood, collected on day 0 of AZD1222 vaccination. The CDR3 in this case is CASSPTGGYGYTF. The bases read TGTGCCAGCAGTCCTACAGGGGGCTATGGCTACACCTTC.